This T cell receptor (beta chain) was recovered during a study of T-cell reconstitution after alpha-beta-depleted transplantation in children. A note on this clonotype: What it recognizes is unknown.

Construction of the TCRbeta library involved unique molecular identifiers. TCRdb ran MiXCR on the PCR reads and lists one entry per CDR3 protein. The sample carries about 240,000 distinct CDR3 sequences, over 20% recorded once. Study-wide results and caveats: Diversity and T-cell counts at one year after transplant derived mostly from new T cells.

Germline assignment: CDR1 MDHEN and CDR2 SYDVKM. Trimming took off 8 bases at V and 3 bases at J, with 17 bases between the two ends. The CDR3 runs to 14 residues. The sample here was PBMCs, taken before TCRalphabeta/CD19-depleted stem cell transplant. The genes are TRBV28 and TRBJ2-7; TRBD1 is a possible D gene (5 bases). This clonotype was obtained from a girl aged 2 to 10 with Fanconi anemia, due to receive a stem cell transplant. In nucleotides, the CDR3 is TGTGCCAGCGGCAACGTCCAGGGTATCTACGAGCAGTACTTC. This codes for CASGNVQGIYEQYF.